This T cell receptor beta chain appears in the sequencing data of a study of response to subunit inactivated influenza vaccine. Points from the study as a whole: It was suggested by the authors that few new T cells are recruited by each seasonal influenza vaccination.

CDR3 length: 13 amino acids. The V gene's germline CDR1 is LGHDT and CDR2 YNNKEL (reference sequence). Trimming removed 7 bases at V and 4 bases at J, with 13 bases between. TCRdb ran MiXCR on the RT-PCR reads and lists one entry per CDR3 protein. This table has roughly 700,000 distinct CDR3 sequences, approximately 15% appearing once. Concerning this clonotype: The antigen is undetermined.

This TCR was sampled from a man between 50 and 59 years old who received an inactivated influenza vaccine. The specimen comprised PBMCs from blood, sampled roughly 2 weeks before vaccination. The chain links TRBV3-1 to TRBJ1-1; D remains unclear. The CDR3 here is CASKDGLGTEAFF. CDR3 nucleotides: TGTGCCAGCAAGGATGGGTTAGGCACTGAAGCTTTCTTT.